This TCR beta chain appears in the sequencing data of a study of cytomegalovirus exposure and HLA in healthy donors. Study-level information: Earlier sequencing of approximately 200 million T cells yielded approximately 100 million unique TCR beta sequences.

60 Vbeta and 13 Jbeta primers were used in PCR. Generated by immunoSEQ multiplex PCR, the TCRdb table keeps only in-frame clones and is missing some. The table records 120,000 to 150,000 clones, 80% to 85% of them present only once. CDR1 is SGHTA and CDR2 is FQGTGA in the germline V gene. The CDR3 has 14 amino acids. V lost 5 bases, J lost 5 bases, and 13 bases lay in between. Study-level results: Immune exposure information comprised only CMV serostatus. The analysis excluded some indistinguishable V segments, including TRBV6-2 and TRBV6-3.

Details on this clone: Its antigen is currently unknown.

V and J are TRBV7-3 and TRBJ1-3, with D unclear. The sample comprised PBMCs. The sequence derives from a woman aged 25 to 39 in good health and CMV-seronegative. The CDR3 region is CASSPDNSRNTIYF. CDR3 DNA sequence: TGTGCCAGCAGCCCCGACAATTCCAGAAACACCATATATTTT.